This TCR beta chain emerged from a study of blood T cell repertoires in COVID-19. Assay used: immunoSEQ multiplex PCR; TCRdb lists only in-frame clones, some missing. The sample has about 230,000 clones, 70% to 90% seen once. The CDR3 has 13 residues. Germline V gene data show CDR1 as MDHEN and CDR2 as SYDVKM. V shed 1 base and J shed 6 bases, with 10 bases lying between them. Those who participated ranged in age from about 18 to 95 years and resided in about two dozen US areas. The chain is built from TRBV28 and TRBJ2-7; D not resolved. This clonotype was obtained from a woman aged 45-59 years in a cohort exposed to, infected with or recovered from COVID-19 (not recorded which). Material for sequencing was PBMCs or T cells enriched from blood (not recorded which). In nucleotides, the CDR3 is TGTGCCAGCAGTTTATTTGCTACGGTCGAGCAGTACTTC. Protein sequence: CASSLFATVEQYF.